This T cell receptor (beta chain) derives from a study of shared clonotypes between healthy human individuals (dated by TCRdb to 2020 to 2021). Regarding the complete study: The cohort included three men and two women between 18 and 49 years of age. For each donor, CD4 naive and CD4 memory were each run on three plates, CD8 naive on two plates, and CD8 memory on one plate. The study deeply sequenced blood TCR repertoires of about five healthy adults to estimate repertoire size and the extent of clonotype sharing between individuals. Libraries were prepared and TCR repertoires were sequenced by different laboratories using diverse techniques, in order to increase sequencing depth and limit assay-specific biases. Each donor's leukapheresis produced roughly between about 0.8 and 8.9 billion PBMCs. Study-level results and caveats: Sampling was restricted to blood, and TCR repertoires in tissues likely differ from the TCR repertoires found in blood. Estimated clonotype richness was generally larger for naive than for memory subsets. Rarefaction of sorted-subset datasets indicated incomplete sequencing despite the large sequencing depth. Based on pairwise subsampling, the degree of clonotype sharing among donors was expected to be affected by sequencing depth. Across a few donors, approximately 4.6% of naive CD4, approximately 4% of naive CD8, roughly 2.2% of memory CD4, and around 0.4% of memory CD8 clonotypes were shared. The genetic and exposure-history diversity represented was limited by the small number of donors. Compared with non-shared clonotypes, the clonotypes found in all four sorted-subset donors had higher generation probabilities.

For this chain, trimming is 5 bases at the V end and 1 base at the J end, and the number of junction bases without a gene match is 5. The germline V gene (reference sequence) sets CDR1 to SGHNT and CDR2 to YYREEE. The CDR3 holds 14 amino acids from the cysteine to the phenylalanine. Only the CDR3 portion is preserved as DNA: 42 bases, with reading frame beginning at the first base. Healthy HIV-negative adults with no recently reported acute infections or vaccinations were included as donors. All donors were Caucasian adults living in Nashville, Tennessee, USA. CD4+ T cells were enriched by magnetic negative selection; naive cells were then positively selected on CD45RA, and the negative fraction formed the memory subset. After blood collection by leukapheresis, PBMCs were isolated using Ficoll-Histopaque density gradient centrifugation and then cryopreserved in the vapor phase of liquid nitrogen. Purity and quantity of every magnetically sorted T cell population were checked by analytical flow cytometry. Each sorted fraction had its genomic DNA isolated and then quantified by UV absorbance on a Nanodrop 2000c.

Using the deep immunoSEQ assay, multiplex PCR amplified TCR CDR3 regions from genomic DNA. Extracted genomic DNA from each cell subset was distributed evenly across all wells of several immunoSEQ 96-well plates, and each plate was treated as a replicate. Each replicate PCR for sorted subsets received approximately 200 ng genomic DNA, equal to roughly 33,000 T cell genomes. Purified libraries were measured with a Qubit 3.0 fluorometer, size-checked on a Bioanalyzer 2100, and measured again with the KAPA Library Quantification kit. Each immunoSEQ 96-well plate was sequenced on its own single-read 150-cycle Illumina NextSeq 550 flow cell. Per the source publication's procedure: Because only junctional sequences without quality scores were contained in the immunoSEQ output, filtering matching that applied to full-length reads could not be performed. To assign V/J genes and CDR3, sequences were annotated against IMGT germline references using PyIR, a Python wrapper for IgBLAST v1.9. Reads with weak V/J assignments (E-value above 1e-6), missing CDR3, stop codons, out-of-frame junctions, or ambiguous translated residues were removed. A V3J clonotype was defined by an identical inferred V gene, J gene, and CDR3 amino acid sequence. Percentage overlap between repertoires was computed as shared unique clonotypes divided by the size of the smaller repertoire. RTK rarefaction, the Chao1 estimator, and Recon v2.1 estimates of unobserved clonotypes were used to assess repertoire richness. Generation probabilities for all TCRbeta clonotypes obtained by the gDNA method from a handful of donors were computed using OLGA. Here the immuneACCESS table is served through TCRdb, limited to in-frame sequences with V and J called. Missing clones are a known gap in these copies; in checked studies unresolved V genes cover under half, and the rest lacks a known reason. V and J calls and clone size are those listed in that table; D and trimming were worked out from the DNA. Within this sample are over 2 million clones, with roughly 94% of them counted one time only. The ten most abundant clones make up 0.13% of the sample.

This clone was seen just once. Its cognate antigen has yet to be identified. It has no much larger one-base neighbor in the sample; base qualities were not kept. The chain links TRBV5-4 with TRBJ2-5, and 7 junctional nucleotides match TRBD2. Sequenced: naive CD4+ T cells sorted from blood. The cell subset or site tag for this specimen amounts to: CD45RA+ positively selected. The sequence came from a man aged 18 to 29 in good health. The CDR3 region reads CASSHPGGQETQYF. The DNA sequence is TGTGCCAGCAGTCACCCGGGGGGCCAAGAGACCCAGTACTTC.